These 26 T cell receptor beta chains were sequenced from one sample in a study of CD8 T cells in ankylosing spondylitis. Broader study findings: Roughly eight highly homologous variants made up a TCR beta motif that seemed to typify ankylosing spondylitis blood.

Their cognate antigens are unknown. TCRdb itself ran the 5' RACE reads through MiXCR, one entry per CDR3 protein. This table has about 510,000 distinct CDR3 sequences, about 5% appearing once. What was sequenced was blood, either unsorted or a sorted T cell fraction (not recorded which). The receptors come from a male donor with ankylosing spondylitis.

This clonotype was recorded many times. The V gene is TRBV28, the J gene TRBJ1-5; D perhaps matches TRBD1 (5 bases). This CDR3 is 14 amino acids long. V was cut by 3 bases and J by 3 bases, with 9 bases left in between. The germline CDR1 and CDR2 sequences are MDHEN and SYDVKM. The CDR3 loop is CASSFGGINQPQHF. The DNA for the CDR3 is TGTGCCAGCAGTTTCGGGGGAATCAATCAGCCCCAGCATTTT.

This clonotype was seen many times. This chain uses TRBV7-2 with TRBJ2-5; D not resolved. With 5 bases removed from V and 5 bases from J, the gap between germline ends came to 9 bases. The CDR3 is made up of 12 amino acids. Per the germline V gene, CDR1 is SGHTA and CDR2 is FQGNSA. CDR3: CASSAVEETQYF. CDR3 DNA: TGTGCCAGCAGCGCGGTAGAGGAGACCCAGTACTTC.

This clonotype was seen ten or more times. The chain links TRBV5-5 to TRBJ2-5; D is possibly TRBD1 (6 bases). Germline assignment: CDR1 SGHKS and CDR2 YYEKEE (reference sequence). The CDR3 totals 15 residues. V lost 0 bases and J lost 4, with 13 bases in between. CDR3 bases: TGTGCCAGCAGCTTGGAGATGCAGGGGACAGAGACCCAGTACTTC. Translating gives CASSLEMQGTETQYF.

The V and J genes are TRBV5-1 and TRBJ2-7; 7 bases line up with TRBD1. The V gene end was trimmed by 5 bases and the J gene end by 4 bases; junction bases not matched to a gene: 9. The CDR3 loop spans 14 amino acids. Germline lookup yields CDR1 SGHRS and CDR2 YFSETQ. For the CDR3, the DNA is TGCGCCAGCAGAATACCGGGACAGACATACGAGCAGTACTTC. Its protein is CASRIPGQTYEQYF.

This clonotype was recorded many times. The CDR3 bases are TGCAGTGCTAGATCATTTCTGGACGCCCCCTCCTACAATGAGCAGTTCTTC. Translating gives CSARSFLDAPSYNEQFF. J is TRBJ2-1 and V is TRBV20-1; D uncertain. V dropped 2 bases and J dropped 0 bases, with 17 bases sitting between them. CDR3 length: 17 amino acids. Germline CDR1 is DFQATT and CDR2 is SNEGSKA (reference sequence).

This chain uses TRBV20-1 with TRBJ1-2, with D perhaps TRBD1 (5 bases). Trimming shortened V by 1 base and J by 4 bases, and 7 bases separated the two germline ends. The CDR3 has 12 residues. Germline V lookup: CDR1 DFQATT, CDR2 SNEGSKA (reference sequence). CDR3 protein: CSARGQGYGYTF. CDR3 DNA sequence: TGCAGTGCTAGAGGGCAGGGCTATGGCTACACCTTC.

The V and J genes are TRBV6-5 and TRBJ1-6; D ambiguous. CDR3 size: 12 residues. Trimming pared 6 bases from V and 7 bases from J, leaving 7 bases between. Germline CDR1 is MNHEY and CDR2 is SVGAGI. The chain's CDR3 is CASSRRNSPLHF. The CDR3 region has the DNA TGTGCCAGCAGCCGTAGGAATTCACCCCTCCACTTT.

The table lists this clonotype with many counts. The chain combines TRBV5-1 with TRBJ1-1; D is perhaps TRBD1 (5 bases). Trimming took 0 bases from V and 11 from J, leaving 20 bases between them. The CDR3 is 15 amino acids. The germline V gene encodes CDR1 SGHRS and CDR2 YFSETQ. The CDR3 spells CASSLGGRGSAWAFF. CDR3 DNA sequence: TGCGCCAGCAGCTTGGGAGGACGGGGGTCGGCATGGGCTTTCTTT.

In its sample, this clonotype was seen many times. This chain joins TRBV20-1 and TRBJ1-2; 8 nucleotides line up with TRBD1. Germline V gene sequence: CDR1 DFQATT, CDR2 SNEGSKA (reference sequence). V trimming: 3 bases; J trimming: 4 bases; junction bases outside the gene matches: 7. The CDR3 extends over 14 amino acids. The CDR3 nucleotides are TGCAGTGCTAGGAACACAGGGGGACTCTATGGCTACACCTTC. It translates to CSARNTGGLYGYTF.

The chain uses TRBV4-2 and TRBJ2-7; D is unresolved. Trimming pared 1 base from V and 2 bases from J, leaving 9 bases between. There are 14 residues in the CDR3. Germline V CDR1 and CDR2: LGHNA, YNFKEQ. CDR3 loop: CASSQGNAPYEQYF. The CDR3 nucleotides read TGTGCCAGCAGCCAAGGGAACGCCCCCTACGAGCAGTACTTC.

In its sample, this clonotype was seen many times. The J gene is TRBJ2-4, the V gene TRBV11-1; the D gene is possibly TRBD2 (6 bases). The CDR3 has 18 amino acids. Trimming removed 4 bases from V and 0 bases from J, with 19 bases in between. Germline-derived CDR1 and CDR2 are SGHAT and FQDESV (reference sequence). CDR3 DNA sequence: TGTGCCAGCAGCTCCTCCGGTCCTAGCGAGCTAGCCAAAAACATTCAGTACTTC. Translated, it gives CASSSSGPSELAKNIQYF.

This clonotype has a count of ten or more. The chain couples TRBV29-1 to TRBJ2-7; TRBD1 matches 9 bases. With V trimmed by 6 bases and J by 5 bases, 5 bases remained unmatched. The CDR3 runs to 12 residues. Germline CDR1 is SQVTM and CDR2 is ANQGSEA. The CDR3 here is CSVDGDRDEQYF. CDR3 bases: TGCAGCGTGGATGGGGACAGGGACGAGCAGTACTTC.

This clonotype was picked up many times. As DNA, the CDR3 is TGTGCCACGCAGGGACTTCGTATGAACACTGAAGCTTTCTTT. Translated, it gives CATQGLRMNTEAFF. The rearrangement joins TRBV15 to TRBJ1-1; TRBD1 is a possible D gene (5 bases). The CDR3 sequence is 14 residues long. The V end lost 9 bases, the J end lost 0 bases, and 14 bases lay between the germline ends. The germline V gene has CDR1 LNHNV and CDR2 YYDKDF (reference sequence).

The sample holds many counts of this clonotype. V and J are TRBV27 and TRBJ2-2; 8 bases are shared with TRBD2. The V segment lost 5 bases and the J segment 3 bases; nucleotides outside the gene matches: 8. This CDR3 contains 16 residues. In germline, CDR1 is MNHEY, CDR2 SMNVEV (reference sequence). The CDR3 DNA sequence: TGTGCCAGCAGTCCCCCGGGGGGGGGCCACACCGGGGAGCTGTTTTTT. It is translated as CASSPPGGGHTGELFF.

A few counts support this clonotype. V gene TRBV30 combines with J gene TRBJ1-1, with D unclear. V was shortened by 3 bases and J by 1 base, with 12 bases between the two germline ends. Germline V gives CDR1 GTSNPN, CDR2 SVGIG (reference sequence). There are 14 residues in the CDR3. As DNA, the CDR3 is TGTGCCTGGAGCCGAGGACCAGGGAACACTGAAGCTTTCTTT. The encoded protein is CAWSRGPGNTEAFF.

The sample holds many counts of this clonotype. The V gene is TRBV6-4, the J gene TRBJ2-3; 9 nucleotides agree with TRBD2. V lost 0 bases, J lost 4 bases, and 5 bases stayed unmatched. This CDR3 spans 16 amino acids. CDR1 and CDR2 from the germline V gene are MRHNA and SNTAGT. CDR3: CASSDSSGSVADTQYF. In nucleotides, the CDR3 is TGTGCCAGCAGTGACTCTAGCGGGAGCGTAGCAGATACGCAGTATTTT.

This clonotype has at least ten counts. V and J are TRBV28 and TRBJ2-2; D is unresolved. The CDR3 extends over 18 amino acids. Looked up from germline, CDR1 is MDHEN and CDR2 is SYDVKM. V gave up 6 bases and J gave up 1 base, with 21 bases separating them. CDR3 region: CASSPHFVSSKNTGELFF. The CDR3 coding sequence is TGTGCCAGCAGCCCCCATTTCGTTTCTTCGAAGAACACCGGGGAGCTGTTTTTT.

The V and J genes are TRBV6-2 or TRBV6-3 and TRBJ2-1, with 10 bases matching TRBD2. CDR1 is MNHEY, CDR2 SVGEGT, per germline. Trimming cost V 4 bases and J 7 bases; bases outside gene matches: 10. There are 16 residues in the CDR3. The CDR3 spells CASSWGLARGRNEQFF. CDR3 DNA sequence: TGTGCCAGCAGTTGGGGACTAGCGAGAGGTAGAAATGAGCAGTTCTTC.

This clonotype was observed many times. This chain connects TRBV7-8 to TRBJ2-1; 8 bases are shared with TRBD1. The germline CDR1 and CDR2 sequences are SGHVS and FQNEAQ. The CDR3 contains 16 residues. V lost 0 bases, J lost 3 bases, and 4 bases stayed unmatched. The CDR3: CASSLAGTGFYNEQFF. The CDR3 DNA follows: TGTGCCAGCAGCTTAGCCGGGACAGGTTTCTACAATGAGCAGTTCTTC.

This clonotype occurred many times. The chain recombines TRBV5-1 with TRBJ1-2, with 7 bases aligning to TRBD1. The CDR3 extends over 14 amino acids. Germline V CDR1 and CDR2: SGHRS, YFSETQ. The V gene end was trimmed by 4 bases and the J gene end by 6 bases; junction bases not matched to a gene: 9. The CDR3 nucleotides read TGCGCCAGCAGCCCCCGGGGACAGACGGATGGCTACACCTTC. Residues: CASSPRGQTDGYTF.

This clonotype was recorded many times. The CDR3 region is CSARSRQGVSNEKLFF. The CDR3 DNA reads as TGCAGTGCTAGGTCGAGGCAGGGAGTTTCTAATGAAAAACTGTTTTTT. The gene calls are TRBV20-1 and TRBJ1-4; D may be TRBD1 (5 bases). V lost 3 bases and J lost 3, with 17 bases in between. Germline-derived CDR1 and CDR2 are DFQATT and SNEGSKA (reference sequence). The CDR3 is 16 residues long.

This clonotype has only a few counts. The chain has TRBV4-1 and TRBJ2-3; D uncertain. Germline CDR1 and CDR2: MGHRA and YSYEKL. CDR3 size: 15 residues. The germline V and J ends were trimmed by 3 bases and 6 bases, with 16 bases remaining between them. CDR3 in DNA: TGCGCCAGCAGCCAGTTGGGCCTCTCTTCGGATACGCAGTATTTT. As protein: CASSQLGLSSDTQYF.

This clonotype turned up a few times. V gene TRBV2 combines with J gene TRBJ1-5; D is unclear. Trimming removed 2 bases at V and 5 bases at J, with 13 bases between. The CDR3 has 15 amino acids. Germline V lookup: CDR1 SNHLY, CDR2 FYNNEI. The CDR3 sequence: CASSERLTPDQPQHF. The CDR3 bases are TGTGCCAGCAGTGAAAGACTCACCCCCGATCAGCCCCAGCATTTT.

This clonotype appeared many times. The chain employs TRBV6-5 and TRBJ2-5, with TRBD2 matching over 7 bases. Losses at the gene ends were 1 base for V and 6 bases for J; bases not matched to a gene: 8. Germline assignment: CDR1 MNHEY and CDR2 SVGAGI. The CDR3 is 15 residues long. In nucleotides, the CDR3 is TGTGCCAGCAGTTACTTCCGGGAGCGGGGACAGACCCAGTACTTC. Its protein product is CASSYFRERGQTQYF.

This clonotype occurred many times. Here the CDR3 reads CSVWSAGLKQFF. DNA for the CDR3: TGCAGCGTTTGGTCGGCCGGGCTAAAGCAGTTCTTC. The chain is built from TRBV29-1 and TRBJ2-1; D remains ambiguous. Germline values: CDR1 SQVTM, CDR2 ANQGSEA. V was pared by 5 bases and J by 11 bases, with 16 bases between. The CDR3 extends over 12 amino acids.

The chain combines TRBV3-1 with TRBJ1-1; no clear D gene. CDR3 size: 14 residues. Germline V CDR1 and CDR2: LGHDT, YNNKEL (reference sequence). The germline V and J ends were trimmed by 4 bases and 2 bases, with 11 bases remaining between them. The CDR3: CASSPRPKNTEAFF. The DNA for the CDR3 is TGTGCCAGCAGCCCTCGGCCGAAAAACACTGAAGCTTTCTTT.